This T cell receptor beta chain comes out of a study of graft-versus-host responses after intestinal transplantation. This table comes from immunoSEQ multiplex PCR, and its TCRdb copy is limited to in-frame clones, with some not included. Here the sample spans over 120,000 clones, nearly 95% being singletons. Note on this clone: As yet, its antigen is unknown.

The CDR3 is 13 residues long. V trimming: 5 bases; J trimming: 0 bases; junction bases outside the gene matches: 1. Germline V lookup: CDR1 MGHDK, CDR2 SYGVNS. Here the sequenced sample was unstimulated CD4+ T cells sorted from spleen or lymph node cells, taken before intestinal transplant. The TCR originated in a human donor who received an intestinal transplant. This chain links TRBV25-1 with TRBJ2-7; 7 bases are shared with TRBD2. CDR3 coding DNA: TGTGCCAGCAGTCGCGGGAGCTCCTACGAGCAGTACTTC. Encoded protein: CASSRGSSYEQYF.